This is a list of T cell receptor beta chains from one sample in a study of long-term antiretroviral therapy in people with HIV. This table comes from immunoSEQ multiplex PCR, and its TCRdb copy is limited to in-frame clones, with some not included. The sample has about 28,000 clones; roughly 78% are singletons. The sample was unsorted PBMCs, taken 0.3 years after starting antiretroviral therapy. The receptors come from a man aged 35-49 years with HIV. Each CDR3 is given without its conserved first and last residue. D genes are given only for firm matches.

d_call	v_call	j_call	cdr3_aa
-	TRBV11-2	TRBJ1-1	ASSLESRGAITEAF
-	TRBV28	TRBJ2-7	ASISNWVGGADEQY
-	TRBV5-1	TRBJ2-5	ASSLATNGETQY
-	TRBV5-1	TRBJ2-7	ASSLGGAGGEQY
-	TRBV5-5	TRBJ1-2	ASSPLPGDYGYT
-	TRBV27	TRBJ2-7	ASSLVRVSYEQY
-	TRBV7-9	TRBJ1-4	ASTPPAATNEKLF
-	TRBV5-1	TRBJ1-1	ASSLETSPDTEAF
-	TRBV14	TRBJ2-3	ASSGQTEDTQY
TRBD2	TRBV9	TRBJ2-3	ASSVAGGRHVDTQY
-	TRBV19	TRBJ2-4	ASTQTGTLAKNIQY
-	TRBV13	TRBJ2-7	ASSLGRTGQAYEQY
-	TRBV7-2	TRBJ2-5	ASSLGQQETQY
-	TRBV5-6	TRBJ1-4	ASSSGPGDEKLF
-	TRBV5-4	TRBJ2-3	ASSLASGKDTQY
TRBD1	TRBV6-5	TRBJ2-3	ASQLDRGSTDTQY
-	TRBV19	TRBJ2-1	ASSIVQGPYNEQF
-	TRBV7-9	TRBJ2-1	ASSAYNEQF
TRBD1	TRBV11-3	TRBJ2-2	ASSPRQGATGELF
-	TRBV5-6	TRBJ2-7	ASSYRAIYEQY
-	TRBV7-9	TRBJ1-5	ASSLAGGNQPQH
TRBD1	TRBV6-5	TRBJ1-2	ASSYSTGGFYGYT
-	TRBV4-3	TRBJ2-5	ASSQGGSQETQY
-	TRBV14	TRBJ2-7	ASSQSVIWRDEQY
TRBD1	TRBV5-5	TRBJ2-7	ASSLATQGSSYEQY
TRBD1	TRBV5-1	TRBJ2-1	ASSLGTGGANEQF
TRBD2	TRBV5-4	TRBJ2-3	ASSGGAGVADTQY
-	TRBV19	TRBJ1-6	ASSIGTLLDSPLH
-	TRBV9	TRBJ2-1	ASSARAYNEQF
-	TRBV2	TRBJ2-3	ASSGLTTDTQY
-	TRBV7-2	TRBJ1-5	ASSLDGNQPQH
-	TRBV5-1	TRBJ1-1	ASSLEVTINTEAF
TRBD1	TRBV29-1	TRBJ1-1	SGDRGPTEAF
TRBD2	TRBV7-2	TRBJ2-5	ASSPSGGRFETQY
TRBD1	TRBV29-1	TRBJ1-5	SAWTGISNQPQH
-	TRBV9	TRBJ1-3	ASSALDSTGIRY
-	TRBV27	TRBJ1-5	ASSPRGANQPQH